Presented here are 20 T cell receptor beta chains from one specimen sequenced in a study of cytomegalovirus exposure and HLA in healthy donors. The PCR employed 60 Vbeta primers together with 13 Jbeta primers. Method: immunoSEQ multiplex PCR; TCRdb's copy keeps in-frame clones and lacks some. The table shows more than 85,000 clones, with over 60% occurring only once. The sequenced sample was PBMCs. The receptor source for this set is a male donor in good health and CMV-seropositive.

This rearrangement joins TRBV19 to TRBJ1-1; TRBD1 is a possible D gene (5 bases). CDR3 length: 15 residues. Germline V gives CDR1 LNHDA, CDR2 SQIVND (reference sequence). Trimming stripped 6 bases from V and 6 bases from J, with 20 bases between. The CDR3, as DNA: TGTGCCAGTAGCTTTAGCGGCCTCGGGGGGGCTGAAGCTTTCTTT. Protein sequence: CASSFSGLGGAEAFF.

The chain couples TRBV30 to TRBJ2-1; 9 nucleotides agree with TRBD2. Germline CDR1 reads GTSNPN; CDR2 reads SVGIG (reference sequence). J was trimmed by 6 bases and V by 6 bases; bases with no gene match: 6. The CDR3 length is 13 residues. CDR3 bases: TGTGCCTGCAGTAGCGGGAGCGTCAATGAGCAGTTCTTC. Translation gives CACSSGSVNEQFF.

V usage is TRBV9 and J usage is TRBJ1-2, with D possibly being TRBD1 (6 bases). The CDR3 covers 13 residues. The V gene lost 3 bases and the J gene lost 4 bases, with 10 bases spanning the gap. The germline gives CDR1 SGDLS, CDR2 YYNGEE. CDR3 amino acids: CASSAGHVYGYTF. Written as DNA, the CDR3 is TGTGCCAGCAGCGCGGGACACGTCTATGGCTACACCTTC.

This chain links TRBV28 with TRBJ2-2; 7 bases fit TRBD2. The CDR3 runs to 16 residues. The V segment lost 3 bases and the J segment 4 bases; nucleotides outside the gene matches: 8. CDR1 MDHEN and CDR2 SYDVKM come from the germline V gene. The CDR3 is CASSFRREPRTGELFF. In DNA, the CDR3 is TGTGCCAGCAGTTTCAGGCGGGAGCCGCGCACCGGGGAGCTGTTTTTT.

This chain uses TRBV11-2 with TRBJ2-3; D possibly corresponds to TRBD2 (5 bases). Germline V gene data show CDR1 as SGHAT and CDR2 as FQNNGV. The CDR3 is made up of 13 amino acids. Trimming removed 0 bases at V and 8 bases at J, with 9 bases between. The CDR3 spells CASSLEMRVTQYF. The CDR3 DNA is TGTGCCAGCAGCTTAGAAATGAGGGTTACGCAGTATTTT.

To note about this clone: Compared with germline, one end of the junction differs, possibly owing to a read error. The rearrangement links TRBV7-7 to TRBJ2-1; D remains unclear. Germline values: CDR1 SSHAT, CDR2 FNYEAQ (reference sequence). The CDR3 runs 13 residues. CDR3 coding DNA: TGTGCTAGCAGCTTCACTTATACCAATGAGCAGTTCTTC. Translated, it gives CASSFTYTNEQFF.

A few counts support this clone. The chain recombines TRBV4-1 with TRBJ2-1; TRBD2 aligns across 7 bases. The germline V gene has CDR1 MGHRA and CDR2 YSYEKL. After removal of 0 bases from V and 1 base from J, the junction contained 3 bases not matched to a gene. The CDR3 extends over 16 amino acids. The DNA of the CDR3 is TGCGCCAGCAGCCAAGACGCGGGAGCGTCCTACAATGAGCAGTTCTTC. This codes for CASSQDAGASYNEQFF.

The rearrangement uses TRBV28 and TRBJ1-6; D unclear. The germline gives CDR1 MDHEN, CDR2 SYDVKM. V gave up 6 bases and J gave up 7 bases, with 16 bases separating them. This CDR3 contains 15 residues. This chain's CDR3 is CASSRIGPLNSPLHF. The CDR3 bases are TGTGCCAGCAGCAGGATTGGCCCCTTAAATTCACCCCTCCACTTT.

The gene calls are TRBV11-2 and TRBJ2-7, with a possible D match to TRBD2 (6 bases). V lost 4 bases to trimming and J lost 7 bases, with 11 bases between them. The CDR3 length is 12 residues. In germline, CDR1 is SGHAT, CDR2 FQNNGV. The CDR3 here is CASSSGVREQYF. The DNA for the CDR3 is TGTGCCAGCAGCTCGGGGGTCCGGGAGCAGTACTTC.

The chain uses TRBV16 and TRBJ2-7; D unresolved. The germline V and J ends were trimmed by 4 bases and 4 bases, with 8 bases remaining between them. From germline, CDR1 is KGHSY and CDR2 FQNENV. The CDR3 covers 12 residues. The CDR3 loop is CASSRDMYEQYF. The CDR3 DNA sequence: TGTGCCAGCAGCCGCGACATGTACGAGCAGTACTTC. Full variable domain (remainder filled in from reference TRBV16 and TRBJ2-7): GEEVAQTPKHLVRGEGQKAKLYCAPIKGHSYVFWYQQVLKNEFKFLISFQNENVFDETGMPKERFSAKCLPNSPCSLEIQATKLEDSAVYFCASSRDMYEQYFGPGTRLTVT.

The rearrangement links TRBV9 to TRBJ2-7; 8 positions agree with TRBD1. V lost 3 bases and J lost 5; bases outside the gene matches: 7. The CDR3 loop spans 14 amino acids. Per the germline V gene, CDR1 is SGDLS and CDR2 is YYNGEE. The CDR3 coding sequence is TGTGCCAGCAGCGGAAATGGACAGGGCGACGAGCAGTACTTC. Protein sequence: CASSGNGQGDEQYF.

This clone was seen repeatedly, ten times or more. The V call is TRBV6-6, the J call TRBJ2-7; D may be TRBD1 (6 bases). CDR1 MNHNY and CDR2 SVGAGI come from the germline V gene (reference sequence). Trimming cost V 5 bases and J 3 bases, with 8 bases left between them. The CDR3 consists of 12 residues. The CDR3 DNA sequence: TGTGCCAGCAGTGGGACAAACTACGAGCAGTACTTC. It is translated as CASSGTNYEQYF.

The chain joins TRBV11-3 to TRBJ2-1, with 7 bases identical to TRBD1. The trim removed 2 bases at V and 8 bases at J, leaving 9 bases unmatched. The length of the CDR3 is 15 residues. The germline gives CDR1 SGHNT, CDR2 YENEEA. CDR3 residues: CASSLRQGQGDEQFF. CDR3 coding DNA: TGTGCCAGCAGCTTACGGCAGGGCCAGGGGGATGAGCAGTTCTTC.

The V and J genes are TRBV18 and TRBJ2-7, with TRBD2 as a possible D gene (5 bases). Germline V gives CDR1 KGHSH, CDR2 LQKENI. Trimming removed 2 bases from V and 0 bases from J, with 5 bases in between. The CDR3 is 13 residues long. CDR3 bases: TGTGCCAGCTCACCAGGGAGCTCCTACGAGCAGTACTTC. It translates to CASSPGSSYEQYF. The entire variable domain, with the rest obtained from reference TRBV18 and TRBJ2-7, is as follows: NAGVMQNPRHLVRRRGQEARLRCSPMKGHSHVYWYRQLPEEGLKFMVYLQKENIIDESGMPKERFSAEFPKEGPSILRIQQVVRGDSAAYFCASSPGSSYEQYFGPGTRLTVT.

This chain uses TRBV4-2 with TRBJ2-3, with TRBD2 matching over 8 bases. In germline, CDR1 is LGHNA, CDR2 YNFKEQ. V shed 0 bases and J 1 base; nucleotides not matched to a gene: 12. This CDR3 spans 19 amino acids. CDR3 in DNA: TGTGCCAGCAGCCAAGATGGAGGCGGGAGGAAGGGGGGCACAGATACGCAGTATTTT. It yields the protein CASSQDGGGRKGGTDTQYF.

This clone was observed a few times. This chain connects TRBV28 to TRBJ1-5; no firm D call. CDR1 is MDHEN, CDR2 SYDVKM, per germline. This CDR3 contains 14 residues. The germline V and J ends were trimmed by 3 bases and 5 bases, with 11 bases remaining between them. Here the CDR3 DNA reads TGTGCCAGCAGTTTCAGAGGGTTGGATCAGCCCCAGCATTTT. This encodes CASSFRGLDQPQHF.

CDR3 residues: CASSYSAYNSPLHF. In DNA, the CDR3 is TGTGCCAGCAGTTACTCGGCTTATAATTCACCCCTCCACTTT. The chain combines TRBV6-5 with TRBJ1-6; D gene unclear. V lost 0 bases and J 4 bases, leaving 4 bases between the germline ends. The CDR3 spans 14 residues. From germline, CDR1 is MNHEY and CDR2 SVGAGI.

The chain carries TRBV4-3 and TRBJ2-2, with a tentative D call TRBD2 (6 bases). The CDR3 runs 18 residues. Germline V gene data show CDR1 as LGHNA and CDR2 as YSLEER. The V gene lost 0 bases and the J gene lost 9 bases, with 23 bases spanning the gap. In DNA form, the CDR3 reads TGCGCCAGCAGCCAAGATCCCCCTAGCGCTGGCGAGGGCCGGGAGCTGTTTTTT. Translating gives CASSQDPPSAGEGRELFF.

This chain connects TRBV7-2 to TRBJ2-1, with 9 bases identical to TRBD2. Germline loops: CDR1 SGHTA, CDR2 FQGNSA. J lost 9 bases, V lost 3 bases, and 6 bases had no gene match. The CDR3 has 14 amino acids. CDR3 amino acids: CASSFKREVGEQFF. The CDR3 region has the DNA TGTGCCAGCAGCTTCAAGCGGGAGGTCGGTGAGCAGTTCTTC.

This CDR3 reads CASSSPRGLAVENEQFF. The CDR3 DNA is TGTGCCAGCAGTTCACCCAGAGGGCTAGCGGTAGAGAATGAGCAGTTCTTC. The rearrangement uses TRBV13 and TRBJ2-1, with TRBD2 matching over 7 bases. V lost 6 bases to trimming and J lost 7 bases; unmatched junction nucleotides: 18. This CDR3 has 17 residues. Germline assignment: CDR1 PRHDT and CDR2 FYEKMQ (reference sequence).